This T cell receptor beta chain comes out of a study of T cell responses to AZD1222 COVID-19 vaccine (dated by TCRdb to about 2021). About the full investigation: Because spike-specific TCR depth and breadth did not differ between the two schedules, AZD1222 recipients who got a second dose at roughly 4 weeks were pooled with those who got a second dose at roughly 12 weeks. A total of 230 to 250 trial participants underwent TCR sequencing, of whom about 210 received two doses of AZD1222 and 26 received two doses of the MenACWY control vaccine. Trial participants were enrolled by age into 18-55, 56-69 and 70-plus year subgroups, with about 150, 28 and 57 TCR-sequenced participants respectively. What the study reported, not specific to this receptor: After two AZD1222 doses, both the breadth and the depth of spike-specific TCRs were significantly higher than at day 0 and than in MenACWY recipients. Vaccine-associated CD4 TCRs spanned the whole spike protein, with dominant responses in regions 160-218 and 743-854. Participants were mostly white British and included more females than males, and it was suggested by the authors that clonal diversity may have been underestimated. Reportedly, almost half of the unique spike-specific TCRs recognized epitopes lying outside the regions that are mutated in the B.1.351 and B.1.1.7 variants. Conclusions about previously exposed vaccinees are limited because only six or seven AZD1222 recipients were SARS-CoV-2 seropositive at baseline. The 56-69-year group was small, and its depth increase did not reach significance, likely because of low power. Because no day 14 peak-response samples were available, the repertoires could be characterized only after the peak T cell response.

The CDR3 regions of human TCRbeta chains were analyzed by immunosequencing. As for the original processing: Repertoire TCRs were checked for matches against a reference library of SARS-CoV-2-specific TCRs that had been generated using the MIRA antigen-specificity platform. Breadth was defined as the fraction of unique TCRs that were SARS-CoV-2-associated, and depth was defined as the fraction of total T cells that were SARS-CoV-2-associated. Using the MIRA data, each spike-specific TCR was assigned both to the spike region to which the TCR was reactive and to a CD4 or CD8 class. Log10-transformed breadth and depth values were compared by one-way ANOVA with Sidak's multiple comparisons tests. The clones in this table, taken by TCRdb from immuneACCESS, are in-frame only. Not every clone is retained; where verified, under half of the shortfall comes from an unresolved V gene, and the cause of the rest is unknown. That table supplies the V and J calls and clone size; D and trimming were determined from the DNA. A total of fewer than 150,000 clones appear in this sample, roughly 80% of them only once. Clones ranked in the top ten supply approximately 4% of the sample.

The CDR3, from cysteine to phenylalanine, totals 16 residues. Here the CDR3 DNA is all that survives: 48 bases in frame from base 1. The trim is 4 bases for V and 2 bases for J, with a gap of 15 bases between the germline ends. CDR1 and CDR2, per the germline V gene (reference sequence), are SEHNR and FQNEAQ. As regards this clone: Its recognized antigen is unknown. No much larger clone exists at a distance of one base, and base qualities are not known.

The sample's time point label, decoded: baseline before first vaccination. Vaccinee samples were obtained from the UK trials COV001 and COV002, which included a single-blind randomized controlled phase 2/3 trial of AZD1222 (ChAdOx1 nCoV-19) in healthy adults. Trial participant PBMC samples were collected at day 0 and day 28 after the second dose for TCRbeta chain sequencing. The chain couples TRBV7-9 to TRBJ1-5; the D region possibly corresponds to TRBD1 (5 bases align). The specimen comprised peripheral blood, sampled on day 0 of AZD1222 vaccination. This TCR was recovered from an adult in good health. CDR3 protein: CASSSSGTNGNQPQHF. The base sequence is TGTGCCAGCAGCTCCTCCGGGACGAACGGCAATCAGCCCCAGCATTTT. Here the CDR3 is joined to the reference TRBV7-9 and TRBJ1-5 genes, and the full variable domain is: DTGVSQNPRHKITKRGQNVTFRCDPISEHNRLYWYRQTLGQGPEFLTYFQNEAQLEKSRLLSDRFSAERPKGSFSTLEIQRTEQGDSAMYLCASSSSGTNGNQPQHFGDGTRLSIL.